The 16 T cell receptor beta chains presented below share a single source sample, sequenced in a study of blood T cell repertoires in COVID-19. Sequenced by immunoSEQ multiplex PCR; TCRdb stores in-frame clones only, minus some. There are roughly 250,000 clones in the sample; about 85% occur only once, and around 7.8% lies in the top ten. The sequencing sample was made of peripheral blood. These receptors were collected from a man in his 60s who had recovered from COVID-19.

This rearrangement joins TRBV10-3 to TRBJ1-5; D might be TRBD1 (6 bases). In germline, CDR1 is ENHRY, CDR2 SYGVKD. This CDR3 is built from 19 residues. The V gene lost 10 bases and the J gene lost 0 bases, with 28 bases spanning the gap. Here the CDR3 reads CATGARAHPQTDSNQPQHF. The CDR3 DNA reads TGTGCCACAGGGGCGAGGGCCCACCCACAAACCGATAGCAATCAGCCCCAGCATTTT.

The rearrangement joins TRBV9 to TRBJ2-3, with a possible D match to TRBD2 (6 bases). Germline CDR1 SGDLS, CDR2 YYNGEE. Trimming removed 3 bases at V and 2 bases at J, with 13 bases between. The CDR3 loop spans 15 amino acids. The CDR3 nucleotides are TGTGCCAGCAGCGCGGGACTTATCTCCACAGATACGCAGTATTTT. It translates to CASSAGLISTDTQYF. Drawing the rest from reference TRBV9 and TRBJ2-3, the complete variable domain is DSGVTQTPKHLITATGQRVTLRCSPRSGDLSVYWYQQSLDQGLQFLIQYYNGEERAKGNILERFSAQQFPDLHSELNLSSLELGDSALYFCASSAGLISTDTQYFGPGTRLTVL.

The gene calls are TRBV6-5 and TRBJ1-2; 8 bases match TRBD1. V shed 0 bases and J 8 bases; nucleotides not matched to a gene: 8. The CDR3 is made up of 15 amino acids. Germline loops: CDR1 MNHEY, CDR2 SVGAGI. The DNA of the CDR3 is TGTGCCAGCAGTTACTCCGCGCAGGGGGCGCGGGGCTACACCTTC. This gives the protein CASSYSAQGARGYTF.

The V gene is TRBV27, the J gene TRBJ2-5; 7 bases are a match to TRBD2. The CDR3 has 14 amino acids. Germline V gene sequence: CDR1 MNHEY, CDR2 SMNVEV (reference sequence). V lost 3 bases and J lost 5; bases outside the gene matches: 6. CDR3 amino acids: CASSLRDGRETQYF. For the CDR3, the DNA is TGTGCCAGCAGTTTGAGGGACGGGAGGGAGACCCAGTACTTC.

This chain uses TRBV11-1 with TRBJ1-1; a possible D gene is TRBD1 (6 bases). This CDR3 comprises 16 residues. CDR1 and CDR2 (germline): SGHAT, FQDESV (reference sequence). V was clipped by 1 base and J by 5 bases, with 17 bases between them. The DNA of the CDR3 is TGTGCCAGCAGCTTAGATGGGGGCAGGGGACGGACTGAAGCTTTCTTT. It translates to CASSLDGGRGRTEAFF.

The chain is built from TRBV24-1 and TRBJ2-2, with D possibly being TRBD2 (6 bases). The germline gives CDR1 KGHDR, CDR2 SFDVKD. V was trimmed by 9 bases and J by 0 bases, leaving 13 bases between them. The CDR3 length is 15 residues. CDR3 nucleotide sequence: TGTGCCACCCGGGGACTTTCCGCGAACACCGGGGAGCTGTTTTTT. This codes for CATRGLSANTGELFF.

The chain has TRBV6-5 and TRBJ1-6; no clear D. Germline V gene sequence: CDR1 MNHEY, CDR2 SVGAGI. This CDR3 has 15 residues. With 6 bases removed from V and 0 bases from J, the gap between germline ends came to 9 bases. The CDR3 sequence is CASRRSYSYNSPLHF. Written as DNA, the CDR3 is TGTGCCAGCAGGAGAAGTTACTCCTATAATTCACCCCTCCACTTT.

The chain links TRBV19 to TRBJ2-2, with 7 bases fitting TRBD1. Trimming took 4 bases from V and 8 from J; bases not matched to a gene: 7. The CDR3 consists of 14 residues. Germline CDR1 LNHDA, CDR2 SQIVND (reference sequence). This chain's CDR3 is CASSSARGRGELFF. CDR3 sequence (DNA): TGTGCCAGTAGTAGCGCCAGGGGGAGAGGGGAGCTGTTTTTT.

Here the CDR3 reads CASSQLAAYNEQFF. The CDR3 bases are TGTGCCAGCAGTCAACTAGCGGCCTACAATGAGCAGTTCTTC. This sequence joins TRBV7-8 and TRBJ2-1, with 8 bases identical to TRBD2. CDR3 length: 14 residues. V shed 6 bases and J 2 bases; nucleotides not matched to a gene: 3. Germline-derived CDR1 and CDR2 are SGHVS and FQNEAQ. Variable domain in full (rest from reference TRBV7-8 and TRBJ2-1): GAGVSQSPRYKVAKRGQDVALRCDPISGHVSLFWYQQALGQGPEFLTYFQNEAQLDKSGLPSDRFFAERPEGSVSTLKIQRTQQEDSAVYLCASSQLAAYNEQFFGPGTRLTVL.

The chain combines TRBV13 with TRBJ2-7, with D uncertain. The CDR3 sequence is 14 residues long. The V gene's germline CDR1 is PRHDT and CDR2 FYEKMQ (reference sequence). The germline V and J ends were trimmed by 5 bases and 3 bases, with 14 bases remaining between them. CDR3 sequence (DNA): TGTGCCAGCAGCCCAACAGACACTGACTACGAGCAGTACTTC. It codes for CASSPTDTDYEQYF.

The J gene is TRBJ1-5, the V gene TRBV2; D not resolved. The CDR3 consists of 13 residues. Germline assignment: CDR1 SNHLY and CDR2 FYNNEI. V was trimmed by 6 bases and J by 3 bases, leaving 9 bases between them. The DNA for the CDR3 is TGTGCCAGCAGGGCGGGGTTCAATCAGCCCCAGCATTTT. This encodes CASRAGFNQPQHF.

The chain carries TRBV12-3 or TRBV12-4 and TRBJ2-1; the D is unclear. The V gene lost 5 bases and the J gene lost 9 bases, with 8 bases spanning the gap. The CDR3 runs 11 residues. Here the CDR3 DNA reads TGTGCCAGCAGTAGAGATGGTGAGCAGTTCTTC. Its translation: CASSRDGEQFF.

This clone was detected a few times. The DNA of the CDR3 is TGTGCCAGCAGTGAAGCGGTCGGCGGGACAGTTAATCAGCCCCAGCATTTT. Its protein product is CASSEAVGGTVNQPQHF. The gene calls are TRBV2 and TRBJ1-5, with TRBD1 matching over 7 bases. Germline values: CDR1 SNHLY, CDR2 FYNNEI. The V segment lost 0 bases and the J segment 4 bases; nucleotides outside the gene matches: 9. The CDR3 sequence is 17 residues long.

The chain has TRBV25-1 and TRBJ2-7, with D possibly matching TRBD2 (5 bases). The ends were cut back, 6 bases at V and 0 bases at J, with 9 bases in the middle. The CDR3 is 13 amino acids. Germline V lookup: CDR1 MGHDK, CDR2 SYGVNS. CDR3 in DNA: TGTGCCAGCAGCCTGGCGGGCTCCTACGAGCAGTACTTC. Protein sequence: CASSLAGSYEQYF.

The chain uses TRBV12-3 or TRBV12-4 and TRBJ1-1, with D tentatively TRBD1 (5 bases). This CDR3 region has 13 residues. V was trimmed by 8 bases and J by 4 bases, leaving 14 bases between them. In nucleotides, the CDR3 is TGTGCCAGCCTGGGGGGGATAAGCACTGAAGCTTTCTTT. Its protein product is CASLGGISTEAFF.

J is TRBJ2-3 and V is TRBV5-8; the match to TRBD2 covers 13 bases. The CDR3 extends over 17 amino acids. V gave up 4 bases and J gave up 1 base; unmatched junction bases: 6. Per the germline V gene, CDR1 is SGHTS and CDR2 is YDEGEE. CDR3 in amino acids: CASSKGLAGPGTDTQYF. CDR3 nucleotides: TGTGCCAGCAGCAAGGGACTAGCGGGGCCCGGCACAGATACGCAGTATTTT.